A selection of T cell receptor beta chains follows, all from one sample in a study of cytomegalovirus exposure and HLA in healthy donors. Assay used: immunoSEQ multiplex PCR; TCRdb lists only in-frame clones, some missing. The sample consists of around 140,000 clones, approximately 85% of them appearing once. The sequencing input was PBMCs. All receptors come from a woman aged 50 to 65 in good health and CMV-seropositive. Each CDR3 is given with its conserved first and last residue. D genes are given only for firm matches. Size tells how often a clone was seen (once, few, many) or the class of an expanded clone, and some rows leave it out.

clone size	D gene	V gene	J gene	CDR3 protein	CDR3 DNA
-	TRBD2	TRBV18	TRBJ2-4	CASSPSGGENIQYF	TGTGCCAGCTCACCGTCGGGAGGAGAAAACATTCAGTACTTC
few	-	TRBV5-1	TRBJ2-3	CASSLESGTDTQYF	TGCGCCAGCAGCTTGGAATCAGGGACAGATACGCAGTATTTT
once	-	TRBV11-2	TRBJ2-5	CASSFPRARETQYF	TGTGCCAGCAGCTTCCCCAGGGCACGAGAGACCCAGTACTTC
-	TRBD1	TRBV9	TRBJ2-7	CASSVADRFKGQGANEQYF	TGTGCCAGCAGCGTAGCGGATAGGTTCAAAGGACAGGGGGCCAACGAGCAGTACTTC
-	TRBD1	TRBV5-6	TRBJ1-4	CASSLVTGYNEKLFF	TGTGCCAGCAGCTTAGTGACAGGGTATAATGAAAAACTGTTTTTT
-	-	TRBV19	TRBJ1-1	CASSIRENTEAFF	TGTGCCAGTAGTATCCGCGAGAACACTGAAGCTTTCTTT
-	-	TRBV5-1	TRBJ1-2	CASSPRLEPGGYTF	TGCGCCAGCAGCCCCCGTTTGGAACCGGGTGGCTACACCTTC
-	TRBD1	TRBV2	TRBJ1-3	CASSEAQGGSGNAIYF	TGTGCCAGCAGTGAAGCCCAGGGGGGCTCTGGAAACGCCATATATTTT
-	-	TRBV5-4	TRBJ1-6	CASSFNPSPPLHF	TGTGCCAGCAGCTTTAACCCGAGCCCACCCCTCCACTTT
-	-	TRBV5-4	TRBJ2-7	CASSPTGDYEQYF	TGTGCCAGCAGCCCGACAGGAGACTACGAGCAGTACTTC
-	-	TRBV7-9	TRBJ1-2	CASSPPRLGGYTF	TGTGCCAGCAGCCCCCCCAGGCTCGGTGGCTACACCTTC
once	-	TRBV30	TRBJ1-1	CAWSVGAGGTEAFF	TGTGCCTGGAGTGTTGGTGCGGGCGGCACTGAAGCTTTCTTT
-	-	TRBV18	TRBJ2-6	CASSPWLQVSHSGANVLTF	TGTGCCAGCTCACCGTGGTTGCAGGTCTCCCACTCTGGGGCCAACGTCCTGACTTTC
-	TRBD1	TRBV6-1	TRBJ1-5	CASSRQGGSNQPQHF	TGTGCCAGCAGTAGACAGGGGGGCAGCAATCAGCCCCAGCATTTT
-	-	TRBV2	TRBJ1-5	CASRFESGNQPQHF	TGTGCCAGCAGGTTCGAATCGGGCAATCAGCCCCAGCATTTT
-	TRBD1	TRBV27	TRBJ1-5	CASSPSQGAWDQPQHF	TGTGCCAGCAGCCCATCACAGGGGGCGTGGGATCAGCCCCAGCATTTT
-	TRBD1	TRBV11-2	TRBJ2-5	CASSFPGTGPQETQYF	TGTGCCAGCAGCTTCCCCGGGACAGGACCACAAGAGACCCAGTACTTC
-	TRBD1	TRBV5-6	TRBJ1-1	CASSLVAGGMGPEAFF	TGTGCCAGCAGCTTGGTGGCAGGGGGCATGGGTCCTGAAGCTTTCTTT
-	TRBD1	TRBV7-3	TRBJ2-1	CASSSSGTGSLEQFF	TGTGCCAGCAGCTCCTCCGGGACAGGGTCGTTGGAGCAGTTCTTC
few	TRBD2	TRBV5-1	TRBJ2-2	CASSLAGTSGTVWRELFF	TGCGCCAGCAGCTTGGCCGGGACTAGCGGGACCGTCTGGCGGGAGCTGTTTTTT
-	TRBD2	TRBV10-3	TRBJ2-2	CAINGGENTGELFF	TGTGCCATCAACGGGGGGGAGAACACCGGGGAGCTGTTTTTT
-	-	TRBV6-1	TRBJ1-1	CASSEISEAFF	TGTGCCAGCAGTGAAATCTCTGAAGCTTTCTTT
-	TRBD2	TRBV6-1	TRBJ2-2	CASSGRRLAATGELFF	TGTGCCAGCAGTGGGCGGAGACTAGCGGCCACCGGGGAGCTGTTTTTT
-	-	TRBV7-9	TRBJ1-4	CASSLQTVNEKLFF	TGTGCCAGCAGCTTACAAACAGTAAATGAAAAACTGTTTTTT
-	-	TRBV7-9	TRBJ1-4	CASSFPTGTDEKLFF	TGTGCCAGCAGCTTCCCCACAGGGACGGATGAAAAACTGTTTTTT
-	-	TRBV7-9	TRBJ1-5	CASSLVGKQPQHF	TGTGCCAGCAGCTTAGTCGGGAAACAGCCCCAGCATTTT
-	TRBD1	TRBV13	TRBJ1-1	CASSFTGARAFF	TGTGCCAGCAGCTTTACAGGGGCTCGTGCTTTCTTT
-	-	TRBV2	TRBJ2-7	CASRGDYEQYF	TGTGCCAGCAGGGGAGACTACGAGCAGTACTTC
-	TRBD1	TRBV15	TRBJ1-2	CATSGGPSGTAYGYTF	TGTGCCACCAGCGGAGGGCCATCCGGGACAGCGTATGGCTACACCTTC
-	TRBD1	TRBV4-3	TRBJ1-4	CASSQIIQGVGEKLFF	TGCGCCAGCAGCCAAATCATACAGGGGGTAGGTGAAAAACTGTTTTTT
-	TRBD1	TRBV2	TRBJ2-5	CASSRLPGGGFSETQYF	TGTGCCAGCAGCCGACTCCCAGGGGGCGGTTTTTCAGAGACCCAGTACTTC
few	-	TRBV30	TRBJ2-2	CAWAPGLGNTGELFF	TGTGCCTGGGCCCCTGGGCTTGGGAACACCGGGGAGCTGTTTTTT
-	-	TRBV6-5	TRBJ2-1	CASSYYGSGAYNEQFF	TGTGCCAGCAGTTACTATGGTAGCGGAGCCTACAATGAGCAGTTCTTC
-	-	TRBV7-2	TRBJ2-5	CASSFLSGEETQYF	TGTGCCAGCAGCTTTCTTAGCGGTGAAGAGACCCAGTACTTC
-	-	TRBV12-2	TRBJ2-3	CASRPPLAGELNTQYF	TGTGCAAGTCGCCCTCCGCTAGCGGGGGAATTGAATACGCAGTATTTT
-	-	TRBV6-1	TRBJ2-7	CASSEMYRVAIYEQYF	TGTGCCAGCAGCGAAATGTACAGGGTAGCAATCTACGAGCAGTACTTC
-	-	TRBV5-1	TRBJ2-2	CASSLDLINTGELFF	TGCGCCAGCAGCTTGGATCTAATAAACACCGGGGAGCTGTTTTTT
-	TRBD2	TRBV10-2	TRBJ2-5	CASSRVAGGQETQYF	TGCGCCAGCAGTCGGGTAGCGGGGGGCCAAGAGACCCAGTACTTC
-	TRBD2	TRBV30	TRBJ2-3	CAWSRGGSTDTQYF	TGTGCCTGGAGTCGGGGGGGGAGCACAGATACGCAGTATTTT
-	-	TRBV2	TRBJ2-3	CASSDNSISTDTQYF	TGTGCCAGCAGCGACAACTCTATTAGCACAGATACGCAGTATTTT